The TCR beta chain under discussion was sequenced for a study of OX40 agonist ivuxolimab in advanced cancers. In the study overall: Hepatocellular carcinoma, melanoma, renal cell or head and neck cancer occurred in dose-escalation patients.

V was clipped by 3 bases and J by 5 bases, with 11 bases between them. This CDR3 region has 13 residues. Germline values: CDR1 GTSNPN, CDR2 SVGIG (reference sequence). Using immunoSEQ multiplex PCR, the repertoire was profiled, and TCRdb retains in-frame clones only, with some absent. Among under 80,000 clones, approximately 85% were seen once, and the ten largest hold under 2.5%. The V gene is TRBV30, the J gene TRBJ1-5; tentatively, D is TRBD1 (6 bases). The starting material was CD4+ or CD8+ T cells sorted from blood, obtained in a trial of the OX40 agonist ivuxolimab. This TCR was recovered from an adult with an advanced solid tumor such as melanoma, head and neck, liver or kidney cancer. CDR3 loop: CAWSQQGDQPQHF. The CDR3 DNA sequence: TGTGCCTGGAGCCAACAGGGTGATCAGCCCCAGCATTTT. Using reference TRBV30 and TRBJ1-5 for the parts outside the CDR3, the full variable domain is SQTIHQWPATLVQPVGSPLSLECTVEGTSNPNLYWYRQAAGRGLQLLFYSVGIGQISSEVPQNLSASRPQDRQFILSSKKLLLSDSGFYLCAWSQQGDQPQHFGDGTRLSIL.